This T cell receptor beta chain came from a study of blood T cell repertoires in COVID-19. This CDR3 has 13 amino acids. The ends were cut back, 1 base at V and 10 bases at J, with 11 bases in the middle. CDR1 and CDR2 from the germline V gene are SGHAT and FQNNGV. Authors' analysis steps: Cell counts per sample came from amplifying reference gene primers. Profiling relied on immunoSEQ multiplex PCR, and the TCRdb table lists in-frame clones only, not all of them. V and J calls and clone size come straight from that table; D and trimming were deduced from the DNA. The table shows roughly 170,000 clones, with approximately 86% occurring only once.

This TCR was sampled from a man in his forties or fifties with active or convalescent COVID-19. V and J are TRBV11-2 and TRBJ2-1; perhaps TRBD2 as D (5 bases). Sequenced sample: peripheral blood. The CDR3 loop reads CASSLGGPGEQFF. CDR3 nucleotide sequence: TGTGCCAGCAGCTTAGGCGGGCCGGGAGAGCAGTTCTTC.